This T cell receptor beta chain was identified during a study of blood T cell repertoires in COVID-19. Profiling relied on immunoSEQ multiplex PCR, and the TCRdb table lists in-frame clones only, not all of them. The data contain roughly 350,000 clones, around 91% of them singletons. The TCR sequence derives from a woman between 18 and 30 years old who had recovered from COVID-19. Sequencing was done on a sample of peripheral blood.

The CDR3 DNA reads TGTGCCAGCAGTGACGCGGACAGGCCAAATTCACCCCTCCACTTT. This encodes CASSDADRPNSPLHF. This chain links TRBV2 with TRBJ1-6; 7 positions match TRBD1. CDR1 SNHLY and CDR2 FYNNEI come from the germline V gene. CDR3 length: 15 amino acids. V was pared by 3 bases and J by 7 bases, with 6 bases of the junction left unmatched.